This T cell receptor beta chain was retrieved from a study of T cell repertoires in cytomegalovirus infection (dated by TCRdb to about 2019). Study-level background: Recently identified HLA-C-restricted CMV epitopes, whose presentation resists viral immunomodulation, were targeted by peptide stimulations together with well-studied HLA-B-restricted epitopes. Because public TCR beta signatures pointed to carriage of CMV infection together with the matching HLA type, the HLA type of each donor mattered for the analysis.

Read against the paper, the sample's treatment or condition label means: in vitro stimulation with specific CMV peptide epitopes to enrich CMV-specific T cells. To note about this clonotype: Its antigen is unknown. Base qualities are missing; no much larger clone stands one base away.

The sequencing machine was an Illumina HiSeq 1500. The public reads were run again by TCRdb, first through fastp at Q25 and then through MiXCR, and only productive beta chains were kept. Identical CDR3 proteins give one entry, which carries the most common genes and DNA. This sample lists some 800,000 distinct CDR3 sequences; 25% to 35% were detected once. The ten largest clones take up 13% of the sample. A distance of 9 bases separates the germline ends of V and J, which lose 0 bases and 0 bases respectively. The germline V gene sets CDR1 to MNHEY and CDR2 to SVGAGI. Inclusive of the bounding cysteine and phenylalanine, the CDR3 is 16 residues long. The entry retains the CDR3 DNA only, 48 bases that are in frame from base 1. Beyond this particular receptor, the publication reports: In both this cohort and an independent roughly 330-donor cohort, the cumulative frequency of public TCR beta family members distinguished carriers of CMV infection plus the relevant HLA type. The ex vivo response was dominated by HLA-C-restricted CMV-specific TCR beta clonotypes, and the single most frequent clonotype in two of eight donors was supplied by these HLA-C-restricted clonotypes.

The clonotype was recovered from a human donor in good health (CMV status not recorded). Some clones in this sample may be carry-over from other donors' samples. Sequenced here: cultured CD8+ T cells from PBMCs, sampled from culture after CMV antigen stimulation. The chain is encoded by TRBV6-5 joined to TRBJ1-3; the D gene lacks a confident call. The CDR3 region has the sequence CASSYSRSLSGNTIYF. Here is the DNA: TGTGCCAGCAGTTACTCTCGGTCTCTCTCTGGAAACACCATATATTTT.